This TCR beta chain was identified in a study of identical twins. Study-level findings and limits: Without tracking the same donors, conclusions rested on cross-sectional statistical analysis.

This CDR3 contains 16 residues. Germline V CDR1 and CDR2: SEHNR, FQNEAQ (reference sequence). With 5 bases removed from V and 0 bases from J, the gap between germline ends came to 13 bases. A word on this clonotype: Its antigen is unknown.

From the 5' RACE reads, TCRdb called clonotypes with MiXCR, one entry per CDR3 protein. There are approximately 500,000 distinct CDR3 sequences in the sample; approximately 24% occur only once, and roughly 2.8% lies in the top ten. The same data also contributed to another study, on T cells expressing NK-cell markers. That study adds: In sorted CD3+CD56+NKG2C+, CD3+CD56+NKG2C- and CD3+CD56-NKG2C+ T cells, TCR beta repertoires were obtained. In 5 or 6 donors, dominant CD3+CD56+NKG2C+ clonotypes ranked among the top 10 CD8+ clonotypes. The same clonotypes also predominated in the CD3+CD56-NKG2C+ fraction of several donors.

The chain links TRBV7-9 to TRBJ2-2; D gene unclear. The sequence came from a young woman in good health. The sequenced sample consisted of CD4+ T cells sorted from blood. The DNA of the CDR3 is TGTGCCAGCAGCCCCTCGAGGACCACGAACACCGGGGAGCTGTTTTTT. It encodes CASSPSRTTNTGELFF.